This T cell receptor beta chain comes out of a study of cytomegalovirus exposure and HLA in healthy donors. Study-level results: The classifier, whose performance was assessed in both the original and validation cohorts, reportedly diagnosed cytomegalovirus status with high specificity and sensitivity. There was a cluster of highly shared sequence variants that was likely a sequencing artifact. V- and J-gene trimming in TCR beta was tied to a missense DCLRE1C variant by an analysis performed later.

Germline CDR1 SNHLY, CDR2 FYNNEI. V was clipped by 3 bases and J by 2 bases; unmatched bases: 5. The CDR3 extends over 15 amino acids. A word on this clone: No antigen is known for it.

The PCR contained 60 Vbeta and 13 Jbeta primers. Here immunoSEQ multiplex PCR was the method, and the copy in TCRdb shows in-frame clones only, minus some. The sample lists about 43,000 clones; around 65% were seen once. Material: PBMCs. This TCR was sampled from a human donor in good health. The chain recombines TRBV2 with TRBJ2-7; 9 bases line up with TRBD1. In DNA form, the CDR3 reads TGTGCCAGCAGTGAGTGGACAGGGGCCACCTACGAGCAGTACTTC. This sequence encodes CASSEWTGATYEQYF. The full variable domain, rest sourced from reference TRBV2 and TRBJ2-7, is EPEVTQTPSHQVTQMGQEVILRCVPISNHLYFYWYRQILGQKVEFLVSFYNNEISEKSEIFDDQFSVERPDGSNFTLKIRSTKLEDSAMYFCASSEWTGATYEQYFGPGTRLTVT.